The source of this T cell receptor (beta chain) is a study of T cell responses to AZD1222 COVID-19 vaccine (dated by TCRdb to the early 2020s). Study-level background: Because spike-specific TCR depth and breadth did not differ between the two schedules, AZD1222 recipients who got a second dose at roughly 4 weeks were pooled with those who got a second dose at roughly 12 weeks. TCR sequencing was performed for 230 to 250 trial participants, of whom around 200 were given two doses of AZD1222 and 26 were given two doses of MenACWY control vaccine. Trial participants were enrolled by age into subgroups of 18-55, 56-69 and 70-plus years, and around 140, 26 and 57 TCR-sequenced participants, respectively, were included in these subgroups.

What the study reported, not specific to this receptor: The vaccine-associated CD4 TCRs covered the entire spike protein, and the dominant responses fell in regions 160-218 and 743-854. Nearly half of unique spike-specific TCRs reportedly recognized epitopes outside regions mutated in the B.1.351 and B.1.1.7 variants. Conclusions about previously exposed vaccinees are limited, since just a handful of AZD1222 recipients were seropositive for SARS-CoV-2 at baseline. The 56-69-year group was small, and its depth increase did not reach significance, likely because of low power. After two AZD1222 doses, spike-specific TCR breadth and depth were significantly higher than at day 0 and than in MenACWY recipients. Participants were mostly white British, with more females than males. The authors suggested clonal diversity may have been underestimated. Because no day 14 peak-response samples were available, repertoires were characterized only after the peak T cell response.

Sample time point, as interpreted from the label and publication: baseline before first vaccination. Vaccinee samples came from UK trials COV001 and COV002, including a single-blind randomized controlled phase 2/3 trial of AZD1222 (ChAdOx1 nCoV-19) in healthy adults. Trial participant PBMC samples were collected at day 0 and day 28 after the second dose for TCRbeta chain sequencing. The CDR3 regions of human TCRbeta chains were analyzed by immunosequencing. Processing in the source paper ran as follows. Repertoire TCRs were matched against a reference library of SARS-CoV-2-specific TCRs generated with the MIRA antigen-specificity platform. Breadth was defined as the fraction of unique TCRs that were SARS-CoV-2-associated, and depth was defined as the fraction of total T cells that were SARS-CoV-2-associated. Using the MIRA data, each spike-specific TCR was mapped to the spike region that the TCR reacts to and placed in a CD4 or CD8 class. Log10-transformed breadth and depth values were compared by one-way ANOVA with Sidak's multiple comparisons tests. TCRdb mirrors the immuneACCESS table, restricted to in-frame sequences. Some clones are absent from its copies; in checked studies, under half trace to an unresolved V gene, and the reason for the others is unknown. V and J calls and clone size are those listed in that table; D and trimming were worked out from the DNA. The sample yields 150,000 to 200,000 clones; around 93% were counted once. The top ten clones comprise 7% to 9.5% of the sample.

V was cut back by 6 bases and J by 0 bases, leaving a gap of 13 bases between them. As encoded in the germline V gene, CDR1 is MDHEN while CDR2 is SYDVKM. CDR3 length: 15 amino acids, cysteine to phenylalanine. The read is trimmed to its CDR3 DNA, 45 bases read in frame from base 1. Concerning this clone: The target of this receptor is not known. Base qualities are not at hand, and no much larger clone is one base apart.

The sequencing used peripheral blood, collected on day 0 of AZD1222 vaccination. The chain is assembled from TRBV28 and TRBJ2-3; there is no confident call for the D gene. This TCR was recovered from an adult in good health. The DNA sequence is as follows: TGTGCCAGCAGCCACCATAGGTCCAGCACAGATACGCAGTATTTT. Its product reads: CASSHHRSSTDTQYF.